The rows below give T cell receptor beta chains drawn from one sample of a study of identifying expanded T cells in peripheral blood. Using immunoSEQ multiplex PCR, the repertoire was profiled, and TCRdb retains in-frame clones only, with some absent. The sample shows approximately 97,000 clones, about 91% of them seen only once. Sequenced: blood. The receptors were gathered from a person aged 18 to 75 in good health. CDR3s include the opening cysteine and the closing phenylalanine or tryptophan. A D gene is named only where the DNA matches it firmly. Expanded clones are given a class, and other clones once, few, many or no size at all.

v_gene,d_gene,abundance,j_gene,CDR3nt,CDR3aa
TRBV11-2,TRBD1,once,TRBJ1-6,TGTGCCAGCAGCTTGACAGGGGGCATTGATTCACCCCTCCACTTT,CASSLTGGIDSPLHF
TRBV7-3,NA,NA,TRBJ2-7,TGTGCCAGCAGCCTTCACAGTGACGAGCAGTACTTC,CASSLHSDEQYF
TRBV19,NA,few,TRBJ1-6,TGTGCCAGTAGTTCTGGAGGGAATTCACCCCTCCACTTT,CASSSGGNSPLHF
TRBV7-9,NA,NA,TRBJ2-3,TGTGCCAGCAGCTTATTGGGGTGGGCAGATACGCAGTATTTT,CASSLLGWADTQYF
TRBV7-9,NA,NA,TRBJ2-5,TGTGCCAGCAGCTTAGCGTTCGGGGGAGTCAGGCAAGAGACCCAGTACTTC,CASSLAFGGVRQETQYF
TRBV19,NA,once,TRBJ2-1,TGTGCCAGTAGTATTGTTCCCACATATCTCTCCTACAATGAGCAGTTCTTC,CASSIVPTYLSYNEQFF
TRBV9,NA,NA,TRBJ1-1,TGTGCCAGCAGCACCGATTGGAACACTGAAGCTTTCTTT,CASSTDWNTEAFF
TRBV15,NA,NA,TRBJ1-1,TGTGCCACCAGCACCTATACCGGACAGCAGAACACTGAAGCTTTCTTT,CATSTYTGQQNTEAFF
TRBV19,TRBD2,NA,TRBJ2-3,TGTGCCAGTAGTACACTAGCGGGAGTCACAGATACGCAGTATTTT,CASSTLAGVTDTQYF
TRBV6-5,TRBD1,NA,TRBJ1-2,TGTGCCAGCAGAGGGGGCTCGCCTGGCTATGGCTACACCTTC,CASRGGSPGYGYTF
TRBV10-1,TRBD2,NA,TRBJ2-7,TGCGCCAGCAGTTCGACTACCGGGACTACCACCTACGAGCAGTACTTC,CASSSTTGTTTYEQYF
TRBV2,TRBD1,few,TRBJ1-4,TGTGCCAGCAGATCCCAGGGGACAGTCATTAATGAAAAACTGTTTTTT,CASRSQGTVINEKLFF
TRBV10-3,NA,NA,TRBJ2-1,TGTGCCATCAGTGAGTCCGTAGCGGATGAGCAGTTCTTC,CAISESVADEQFF
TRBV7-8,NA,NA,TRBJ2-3,TGTGCCAGCAGCGCTGACCTTAGCACAGATACGCAGTATTTT,CASSADLSTDTQYF
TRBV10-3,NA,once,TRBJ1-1,TGTGCCATCAGTGTGGGGAATGGTGAAGCTTTCTTT,CAISVGNGEAFF
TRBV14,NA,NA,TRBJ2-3,TGTGCCAGCAGCATTACTAGCTCTAGCACAGATACGCAGTATTTT,CASSITSSSTDTQYF
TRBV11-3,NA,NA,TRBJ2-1,TGTGCCAGCAGCCCGGAGGGGGGCTACAATGAGCAGTTCTTC,CASSPEGGYNEQFF
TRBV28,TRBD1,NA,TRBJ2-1,TGTGCCAGCAATCAGGGACAGGGGATATACAATGAGCAGTTCTTC,CASNQGQGIYNEQFF
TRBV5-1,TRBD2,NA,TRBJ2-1,TGCGCCAGCAAACCCGGGACTACTTCCTACAATGAGCAGTTCTTC,CASKPGTTSYNEQFF
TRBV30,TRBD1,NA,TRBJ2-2,TGTGCCTGGCGAAGGACAGGGATTGTAAACACCGGGGAGCTGTTTTTT,CAWRRTGIVNTGELFF
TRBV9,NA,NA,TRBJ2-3,TGTGCCAGCAGCGTAGAGCAAGCGGCTAGCACAGATACGCAGTATTTT,CASSVEQAASTDTQYF
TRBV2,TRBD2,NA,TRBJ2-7,TGTGCCGGAAGACTAGCGGCCCACCCCGAGCAGTACTTC,CAGRLAAHPEQYF
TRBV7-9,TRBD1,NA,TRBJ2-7,TGTGCCAGCAGCTTAGCGCGGGACAGGGGACACGAGCAGTACTTC,CASSLARDRGHEQYF
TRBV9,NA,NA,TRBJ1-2,TGTGCCAGCAGCGTAGGAAGCCACCCTAACTATGGCTACACCTTC,CASSVGSHPNYGYTF
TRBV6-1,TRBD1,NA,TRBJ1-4,TGTGCCAGCAGTGGTCCGGGACAGGGGTTTGAAAAACTGTTTTTT,CASSGPGQGFEKLFF
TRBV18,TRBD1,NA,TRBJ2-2,TGTGCCAGCTCACTCGGCACAGGGGGCTACACCGGGGAGCTGTTTTTT,CASSLGTGGYTGELFF
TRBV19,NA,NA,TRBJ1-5,TGTGCCAGTAGTATTGCAGGGGACAATCAGCCCCAGCATTTT,CASSIAGDNQPQHF
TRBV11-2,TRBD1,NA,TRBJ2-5,TGTGCCAGCAGCCCCCGCCTGGACAGGGAAGAGACCCAGTACTTC,CASSPRLDREETQYF
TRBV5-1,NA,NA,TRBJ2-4,TGCGCCAGCAGCTTGGTTGGAGGGTCGGACATTCAGTACTTC,CASSLVGGSDIQYF
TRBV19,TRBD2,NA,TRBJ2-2,TGTGCCAGTACCTTAGCGGGGAGTGACACCGGGGAGCTGTTTTTT,CASTLAGSDTGELFF
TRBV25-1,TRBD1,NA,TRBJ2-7,TGTGCCAGCAGTGAACCCAAGGGGGACAGGTTGGACGAGCAGTACTTC,CASSEPKGDRLDEQYF